What follows are 10 T cell receptor beta chains derived from one specimen sequenced in a study of blood T cell repertoires in COVID-19. Only in-frame clones appear in the TCRdb table, and some are missing; sequencing was by immunoSEQ multiplex PCR. Among about 240,000 clones, approximately 86% were seen once, and the ten largest hold roughly 0.8%. The material sequenced was peripheral blood. All receptors come from a woman aged 25 to 39 with acute or convalescent COVID-19.

In this sample, this clone turned up once. This sequence joins TRBV5-1 and TRBJ2-1; possibly TRBD2 for D (6 bases). Trimming left V 4 bases short and J 7 bases short, with 24 bases between. Germline V gene sequence: CDR1 SGHRS, CDR2 YFSETQ. The CDR3 has 17 residues. This CDR3 is CASSPNLLTGVDNEQFF. In nucleotides, the CDR3 is TGCGCCAGCAGCCCCAACCTGCTAACGGGAGTCGATAATGAGCAGTTCTTC.

This clone has only one observation. This sequence joins TRBV3-1 (or the pseudogene TRBV3-2) and TRBJ2-1; 11 positions match TRBD2. Germline V gives CDR1 LGHDT, CDR2 YNNKEL (reference sequence). The CDR3 sequence is 17 residues long. The V segment lost 4 bases and the J segment 6 bases; nucleotides outside the gene matches: 11. The CDR3 is CASSRPTSGALGNEQFF. The CDR3 DNA reads TGTGCCAGCAGCCGCCCGACTAGCGGGGCACTGGGCAATGAGCAGTTCTTC.

The chain joins TRBV18 to TRBJ2-1, with TRBD2 matching over 11 bases. The CDR3 covers 16 residues. V was pared by 3 bases and J by 5 bases, with 6 bases of the junction left unmatched. Germline V gene sequence: CDR1 KGHSH, CDR2 LQKENI. The CDR3 coding sequence is TGTGCCAGCTCACCTTTACTAGCGGGAGTTGACAATGAGCAGTTCTTC. Encoded protein: CASSPLLAGVDNEQFF.

This sequence joins TRBV9 and TRBJ1-1; 7 nucleotides line up with TRBD1. V dropped 4 bases and J dropped 5; count of bases not matched to a gene: 5. The CDR3 sequence is 13 residues long. From germline, CDR1 is SGDLS and CDR2 YYNGEE. Here the CDR3 reads CASSSGGRTEAFF. Here the CDR3 DNA reads TGTGCCAGCAGCTCAGGGGGTCGGACTGAAGCTTTCTTT.

The chain combines TRBV6-1 with TRBJ2-2; TRBD1 matches at 11 bases. The V gene's germline CDR1 is MNHNS and CDR2 SASEGT. The ends lost 4 bases at V and 0 bases at J; junction bases unmatched: 1. The CDR3 has 16 residues. CDR3 bases: TGTGCCAGCAGTGGGACAGGGGGCTCGAACACCGGGGAGCTGTTTTTT. Translation: CASSGTGGSNTGELFF.

The rearrangement links TRBV5-6 to TRBJ2-7; unclear D gene. Trimming pared 0 bases from V and 0 bases from J, leaving 10 bases between. CDR3 size: 15 residues. Germline values: CDR1 SGHDT, CDR2 YYEEEE. The DNA of the CDR3 is TGTGCCAGCAGCTTGGGAGGCGATAGCTCCTACGAGCAGTACTTC. Amino acid sequence: CASSLGGDSSYEQYF.

The J gene is TRBJ2-1, the V gene TRBV9; 7 bases match TRBD1. V dropped 3 bases and J dropped 0; count of bases not matched to a gene: 3. CDR1 and CDR2 from the germline V gene are SGDLS and YYNGEE. There are 15 residues in the CDR3. CDR3 nucleotide sequence: TGTGCCAGCAGCGAGGGGGCAAGCTCCTACAATGAGCAGTTCTTC. Protein sequence: CASSEGASSYNEQFF.

CDR3 coding DNA: TGTGCCAGCAGCTCGAGGGACAGGGATCCAAGGATTCAGTACTTC. Translated, it gives CASSSRDRDPRIQYF. This chain links TRBV7-9 with TRBJ2-4; 9 bases fit TRBD1. The germline gives CDR1 SEHNR, CDR2 FQNEAQ (reference sequence). With V trimmed by 4 bases and J by 10 bases, 11 bases remained unmatched. The CDR3 is made up of 15 amino acids.

This sequence joins TRBV18 and TRBJ2-5; D is unresolved. Trimming stripped 2 bases from V and 5 bases from J, with 9 bases between. The CDR3 length is 13 residues. Germline CDR1 KGHSH, CDR2 LQKENI. CDR3 sequence (DNA): TGTGCCAGCTCACCATCGACTCCGGAGACCCAGTACTTC. This gives the protein CASSPSTPETQYF.

This clone has a single count. The sample carries other DNA sequences with the same CDR3. The V and J genes are TRBV4-3 and TRBJ2-5; tentatively, D is TRBD1 (5 bases). Germline CDR1 LGHNA, CDR2 YSLEER. The CDR3 contains 14 residues. V dropped 0 bases and J dropped 2 bases, with 7 bases sitting between them. The CDR3 nucleotides are TGCGCCAGCAGCCAAGATAGGGGACAAGAGACCCAGTACTTC. Translated, it gives CASSQDRGQETQYF.